This note documents a single TCR beta chain sequence. The CDR3 is made up of 15 amino acids. V shed 4 bases, J shed 2 bases, and the junction held 6 bases outside the gene matches. Germline CDR1 is SNHLY and CDR2 is FYNNEI. The Seattle patients, enrolled during active infection, were followed longitudinally. The data were produced by immunoSEQ multiplex PCR, yet TCRdb's version contains in-frame clones alone and is incomplete. The repertoire consists of some 190,000 clones, with about 84% occurring once and the leading ten covering under 10%. The sample comes from a study of blood T cell repertoires in COVID-19. Study details: Material from acute and convalescent COVID-19 was sourced from the United States, Italy and Spain. The cDNA or gDNA used as material had been derived from T cells, B-cell-depleted T cells, or PBMCs.

The rearrangement joins TRBV2 to TRBJ2-3; 7 nucleotides align to TRBD2. The TCR sequence derives from a woman of 80 years or more with COVID-19, enrolled during active disease. Sequenced sample: peripheral blood. The CDR3 bases are TGTGCCAGCAGTGTTGGGGAGGGGTTCACAGATACGCAGTATTTT. It is translated as CASSVGEGFTDTQYF.